This T cell receptor (beta chain) came from a study of cytomegalovirus exposure and HLA in healthy donors. Study observations and caveats: Cytomegalovirus status was reportedly diagnosed by the classifier with high sensitivity and specificity. In the 130 or so validation repertoires, a later analysis found that first-cohort TCR clusters tended to co-occur. According to the study, 150 to 200 TCR beta chains were cytomegalovirus-associated.

The table came from immunoSEQ multiplex PCR; TCRdb's copy has only in-frame clones and leaves some out. The sample has about 200,000 clones; approximately 87% are singletons. Comments on this clone: Its antigen is as yet unknown.

The trim removed 1 base at V and 0 bases at J, leaving 6 bases unmatched. The germline V gene encodes CDR1 SGDLS and CDR2 YYNGEE. The CDR3 runs 17 residues. The receptor comes from a woman between 18 and 29 years old in good health and CMV-seronegative. Sequencing was performed on PBMCs. The V call is TRBV9, the J call TRBJ2-1; 8 bases map to TRBD1. Here the CDR3 reads CASSVLTGGSSYNEQFF. Here the CDR3 DNA reads TGTGCCAGCAGCGTACTAACAGGGGGTTCCTCCTACAATGAGCAGTTCTTC.